This T cell receptor beta chain originates from a study of post-analysis software for immune sequencing data. CDR1 and CDR2 (germline): DFQATT, SNEGSKA (reference sequence). The CDR3 consists of 13 residues. A word on this clonotype: Its antigen is unknown.

General study results and limits: Five or six TRBV segments were more frequent in patients than controls; TRBV5-6, TRBV5-1 and TRBV20-1 belonged to this group.

Libraries were made from TCR beta cDNA, and they carried unique molecular identifiers. TCRdb re-called the PCR reads through MiXCR, storing one row per CDR3 protein. The sample consists of about 540,000 distinct CDR3 sequences, less than 40% of them appearing once. The gene calls are TRBV20-1 and TRBJ2-4; TRBD1 might be the D (6 bases). The assigned J gene may be wrong: the sequence end matches TRBJ2-7 better. Sequenced: blood. The TCR comes from a girl aged 2-17 years with multiple sclerosis. The CDR3 is CSAQTGFTYEQYF. CDR3 DNA: TGCAGTGCTCAGACAGGATTCACCTACGAGCAGTACTTC.